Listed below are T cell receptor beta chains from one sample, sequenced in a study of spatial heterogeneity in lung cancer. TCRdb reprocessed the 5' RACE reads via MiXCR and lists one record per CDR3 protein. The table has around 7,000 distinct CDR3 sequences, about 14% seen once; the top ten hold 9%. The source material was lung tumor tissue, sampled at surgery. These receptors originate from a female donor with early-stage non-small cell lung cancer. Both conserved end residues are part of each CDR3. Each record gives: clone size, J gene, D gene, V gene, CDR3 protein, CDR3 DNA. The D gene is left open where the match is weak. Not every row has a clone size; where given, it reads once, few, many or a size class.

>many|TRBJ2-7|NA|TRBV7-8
CASSSVGWGTNYEQYF
TGTGCCAGCAGCTCGGTTGGGTGGGGGACCAACTACGAGCAGTACTTC
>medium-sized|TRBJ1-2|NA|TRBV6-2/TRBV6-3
CASGLFYGYTF
TGTGCCAGTGGACTCTTTTATGGCTACACCTTC
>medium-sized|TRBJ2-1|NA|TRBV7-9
CASSPTRYNEQFF
TGTGCCAGCAGCCCTACACGATACAATGAGCAGTTCTTC
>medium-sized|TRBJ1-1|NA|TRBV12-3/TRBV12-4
CASSLTRPGGITEAFF
TGTGCCAGCAGTTTGACTAGGCCGGGGGGAATCACTGAAGCTTTCTTT
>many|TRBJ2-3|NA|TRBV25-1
CASSNGPRRYF
TGTGCCAGCAGCAACGGGCCTAGACGGTATTTT
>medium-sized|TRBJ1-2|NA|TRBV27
CASRRAGVSGYTF
TGTGCCAGCAGGAGGGCAGGGGTATCTGGCTACACCTTC
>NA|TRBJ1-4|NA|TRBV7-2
CASSPNRATNEKLFF
TGTGCCAGCAGCCCCAACAGGGCAACTAATGAAAAACTGTTTTTT
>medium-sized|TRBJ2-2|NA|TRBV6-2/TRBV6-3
CASSYIQSPNTGELFF
TGTGCCAGCAGTTACATACAGTCCCCGAACACCGGGGAGCTGTTTTTT
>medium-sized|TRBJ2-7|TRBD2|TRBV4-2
CASSQVNLAGYEQYF
TGTGCCAGCAGCCAAGTAAATCTAGCGGGGTACGAGCAGTACTTC
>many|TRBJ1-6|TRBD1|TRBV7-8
CASSLGGQYRNSPLHF
TGTGCCAGCAGCTTAGGGGGACAGTACAGGAATTCACCCCTCCACTTT
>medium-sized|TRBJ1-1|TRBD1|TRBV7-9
CASRRTGRTEAFF
TGTGCCAGCAGGAGGACAGGGAGGACTGAAGCTTTCTTT
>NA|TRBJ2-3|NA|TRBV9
CASSVGRPSTDTQYF
TGTGCCAGCAGCGTAGGCAGGCCTAGCACAGATACGCAGTATTTT
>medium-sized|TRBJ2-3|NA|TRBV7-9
CASSLRWPDTQYF
TGTGCCAGCAGCTTAAGATGGCCGGATACGCAGTATTTT
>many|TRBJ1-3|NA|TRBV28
CASSLHTRRSGNTIYF
TGTGCCAGCAGTCTACATACCCGTAGGTCTGGAAACACCATATATTTT
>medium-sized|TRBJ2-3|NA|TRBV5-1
CASSLTSGVNSLDTQYF
TGCGCCAGCAGCTTGACTTCAGGGGTAAATTCATTGGATACGCAGTATTTT
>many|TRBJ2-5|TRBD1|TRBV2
CASSDPTGEIQETQYF
TGTGCCAGCAGTGACCCGACAGGGGAGATTCAAGAGACCCAGTACTTC
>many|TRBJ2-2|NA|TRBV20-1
CSARAGAAGELFF
TGCAGTGCGAGGGCGGGGGCCGCCGGGGAGCTGTTTTTT
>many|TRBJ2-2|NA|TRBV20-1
CSARISNTGELFF
TGCAGTGCAAGAATTTCGAACACCGGGGAGCTGTTTTTT
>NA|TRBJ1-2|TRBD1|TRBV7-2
CASSLALIGTGVSSRYGYTF
TGTGCCAGCAGCTTAGCGCTAATCGGGACAGGAGTATCGTCGCGCTATGGCTACACCTTC
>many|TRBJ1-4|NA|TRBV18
CASSPKQVTTNEKLFF
TGTGCCAGCTCACCGAAGCAGGTTACAACTAATGAAAAACTGTTTTTT
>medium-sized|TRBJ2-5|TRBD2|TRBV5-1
CASSFLSPGSGTYQETQYF
TGCGCCAGCAGCTTCCTCAGCCCAGGTAGCGGGACTTACCAAGAGACCCAGTACTTC
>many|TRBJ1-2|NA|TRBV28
CASSLSLGTYGYTF
TGTGCCAGCAGTTTATCCCTGGGCACCTATGGCTACACCTTC
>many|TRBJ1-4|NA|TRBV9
CASSRSGEKLFF
TGTGCCAGCAGCAGGAGCGGGGAAAAACTGTTTTTT
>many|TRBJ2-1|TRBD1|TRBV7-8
CASSLGQGAHEQFF
TGTGCCAGCAGCTTAGGACAGGGGGCCCATGAGCAGTTCTTC
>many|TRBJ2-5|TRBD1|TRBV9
CASSRRSLTGEQETQYF
TGTGCCAGCAGCCGCCGGTCCCTAACAGGGGAGCAAGAGACCCAGTACTTC
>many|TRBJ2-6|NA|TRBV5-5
CASSFDSSGANVLTF
TGTGCCAGCAGCTTTGACAGCTCTGGGGCCAACGTCCTGACTTTC
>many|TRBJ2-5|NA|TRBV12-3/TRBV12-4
CASSLAAKGKETQYF
TGTGCCAGCAGTTTAGCGGCAAAGGGAAAAGAGACCCAGTACTTC
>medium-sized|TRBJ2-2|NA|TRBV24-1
CATRGDMNTGELFF
TGTGCCACCAGGGGGGACATGAACACCGGGGAGCTGTTTTTT
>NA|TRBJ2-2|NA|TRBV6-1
CASSDGLVGELFF
TGTGCCAGCAGTGATGGTCTCGTCGGGGAGCTGTTTTTT
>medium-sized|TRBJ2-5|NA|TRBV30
CAWRDTETQYF
TGTGCCTGGAGAGACACAGAGACCCAGTACTTC
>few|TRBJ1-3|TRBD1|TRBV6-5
CASKQFGLTGLSGNTIYF
TGTGCCAGCAAACAATTCGGACTGACAGGGCTCTCTGGAAACACCATATATTTT
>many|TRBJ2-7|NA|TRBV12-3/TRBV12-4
CASSLVGRGEQYF
TGTGCCAGCAGTTTAGTTGGCAGGGGCGAGCAGTACTTC
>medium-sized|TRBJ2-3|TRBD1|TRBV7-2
CASSTRQGFADTQYF
TGTGCCAGCAGCACCCGACAGGGATTCGCAGATACGCAGTATTTT
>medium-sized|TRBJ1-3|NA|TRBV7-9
CASSFNRVGNTIYF
TGTGCCAGCAGCTTTAACAGGGTTGGAAACACCATATATTTT
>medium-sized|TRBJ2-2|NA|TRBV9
CASSFTGGYTGELFF
TGTGCCAGCAGCTTCACTGGCGGGTACACCGGGGAGCTGTTTTTT
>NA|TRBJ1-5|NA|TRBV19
CASSMRDYSNQPQHF
TGTGCCAGTAGTATGAGAGATTATAGCAATCAGCCCCAGCATTTT
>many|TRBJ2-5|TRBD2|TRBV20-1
CSASIPSGEETQYF
TGCAGTGCTAGCATCCCTAGCGGAGAAGAGACCCAGTACTTC
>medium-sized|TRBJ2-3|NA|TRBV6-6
CAAMRWGSTQYF
TGTGCCGCCATGAGGTGGGGGAGTACGCAGTATTTT
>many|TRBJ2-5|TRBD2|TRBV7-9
CASTREGKTQYF
TGTGCCAGTACGCGGGAGGGGAAGACCCAGTACTTC
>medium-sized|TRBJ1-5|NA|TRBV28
CASIGDRNSNQPQHF
TGTGCCAGCATTGGTGACAGAAATAGCAATCAGCCCCAGCATTTT
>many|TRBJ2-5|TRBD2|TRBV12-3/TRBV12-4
CASSLGLARPPRETQYF
TGTGCCAGCAGTTTAGGACTAGCGCGGCCACCCCGGGAGACCCAGTACTTC
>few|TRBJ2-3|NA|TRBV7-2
CASSSDSYTQYF
TGTGCCAGCAGCTCGGACAGTTATACGCAGTATTTT
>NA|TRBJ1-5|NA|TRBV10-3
CAISDYSLNQPQHF
TGTGCCATCAGCGACTACAGCCTAAATCAGCCCCAGCATTTT
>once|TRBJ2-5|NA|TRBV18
CASSPRTETQYF
TGTGCCAGCTCACCACGGACGGAGACCCAGTACTTC
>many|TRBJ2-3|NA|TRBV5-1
CASSFTGIGSYTTDTQYF
TGCGCCAGCAGCTTTACAGGGATTGGGAGCTACACCACAGATACGCAGTATTTT
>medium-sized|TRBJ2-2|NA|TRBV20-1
CSARYRTNTGELFF
TGCAGTGCTAGGTACAGGACGAACACCGGGGAGCTGTTTTTT
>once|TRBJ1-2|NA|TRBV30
CAWRPPGSPYGYTF
TGTGCCTGGAGACCCCCGGGATCCCCCTATGGCTACACCTTC
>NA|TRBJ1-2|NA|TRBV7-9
CASSRTVNAYGYTF
TGTGCCAGCAGCCGGACAGTGAACGCATATGGCTACACCTTC